This T cell receptor (beta chain) was recovered during a study of blood T cell repertoires in COVID-19. Repertoires were generated with immunoSEQ multiplex PCR, while TCRdb's copy carries only in-frame clones and drops some. Of 250,000 to 300,000 clones listed, about 86% are singletons. The sequenced sample was peripheral blood. The receptor's source is a woman in her thirties with COVID-19, enrolled during active disease.

The CDR3 nucleotides are TGTGCCAGCAGCCCCTACTCGACAGGGCCCGACGAAAAACTGTTTTTT. This gives the protein CASSPYSTGPDEKLFF. This chain uses TRBV3-1 (or the pseudogene TRBV3-2) with TRBJ1-4; 7 nucleotides match TRBD1. This CDR3 is built from 16 residues. Losses at the gene ends were 4 bases for V and 8 bases for J; bases not matched to a gene: 13. Germline-derived CDR1 and CDR2 are LGHDT and YNNKEL (reference sequence).